This is a list of T cell receptor beta chains from one sample in a study of shared clonotypes between healthy human individuals. Clones were read by immunoSEQ multiplex PCR, and TCRdb kept only the in-frame ones, dropping some. The top ten clones hold under 0.3% of a sample with fewer than 1 million clones, around 96% of them seen once. The specimen sequenced was naive CD8+ T cells sorted from blood. These receptors originate from a man aged 25-40 years in good health. CDR3s include the opening cysteine and the closing phenylalanine or tryptophan. A D gene is named only where the DNA matches it firmly. Clone size is stated in some rows and not others, as once, few, many or a class when expanded.

TRBJ2-3 | TRBV2 | - | - | CASSEARDTQYF | TGTGCCAGCAGTGAAGCAAGAGATACGCAGTATTTT
TRBJ2-1 | TRBV6-5 | - | - | CASSARGPYNEQFF | TGTGCCAGCAGTGCCAGGGGACCGTACAATGAGCAGTTCTTC
TRBJ2-2 | TRBV4-1 | TRBD1 | - | CASSQSGAGGFTGELFF | TGCGCCAGCAGCCAATCGGGGGCAGGGGGCTTCACCGGGGAGCTGTTTTTT
TRBJ1-1 | TRBV5-1 | TRBD1 | - | CASSFRQGSTEAFF | TGCGCCAGCAGCTTCAGACAGGGGTCCACTGAAGCTTTCTTT
TRBJ2-1 | TRBV7-8 | - | - | CASSFHAGEQFF | TGTGCCAGCAGCTTCCATGCAGGGGAGCAGTTCTTC
TRBJ2-1 | TRBV5-1 | - | - | CASSLRQGDNEQFF | TGCGCCAGCAGTCTACGGCAGGGAGACAATGAGCAGTTCTTC
TRBJ1-5 | TRBV19 | - | - | CASGDRGRYQPQHF | TGTGCCAGTGGGGACCGGGGCAGATATCAGCCCCAGCATTTT
TRBJ2-6 | TRBV9 | - | - | CASNLPTNVLTF | TGTGCCAGCAACCTCCCCACCAACGTCCTGACTTTC
TRBJ2-7 | TRBV30 | - | - | CAWSAWGRGYEQYF | TGTGCCTGGAGTGCCTGGGGCAGGGGCTACGAGCAGTACTTC
TRBJ2-7 | TRBV21-1 | - | - | CASSPRRGSKTYEQYF | TGTGCCAGCAGCCCCCGGAGGGGCTCTAAGACCTACGAGCAGTACTTC
TRBJ2-3 | TRBV7-9 | - | - | CASSLDRTGTDTQYF | TGTGCCAGCAGCTTAGATCGGACAGGCACAGATACGCAGTATTTT
TRBJ2-5 | TRBV11-2 | TRBD1 | - | CASSTLDRGQYF | TGTGCCAGCAGCACCCTGGACAGGGGGCAGTACTTC
TRBJ2-7 | TRBV11-2 | - | - | CASSLGQRYEQYF | TGTGCCAGCAGCTTAGGACAGCGTTACGAGCAGTACTTC
TRBJ1-1 | TRBV29-1 | - | - | CSVLGRGTEAFF | TGCAGCGTTTTGGGGCGGGGTACTGAAGCTTTCTTT
TRBJ2-1 | TRBV5-1 | - | - | CASSLNGASSYNEQFF | TGCGCCAGCAGCTTGAACGGTGCCAGCTCCTACAATGAGCAGTTCTTC
TRBJ2-5 | TRBV9 | TRBD1 | - | CASSEAGTAETQYF | TGTGCCAGCAGCGAGGCTGGGACAGCCGAGACCCAGTACTTC
TRBJ2-3 | TRBV9 | - | - | CASSTGEGDSTDTQYF | TGTGCCAGCAGCACAGGGGAGGGGGACAGCACAGATACGCAGTATTTT
TRBJ2-5 | TRBV18 | TRBD2 | - | CASSPAGVRETQYF | TGTGCCAGCTCACCGGCGGGAGTACGGGAGACCCAGTACTTC
TRBJ2-1 | TRBV2 | - | once | CASRLVGNEQFF | TGTGCCAGCAGACTAGTCGGCAATGAGCAGTTCTTC
TRBJ1-2 | TRBV11-2 | - | - | CASSLEFVYGYTF | TGTGCCAGCAGCTTAGAATTTGTCTATGGCTACACCTTC
TRBJ2-2 | TRBV28 | TRBD2 | - | CASKEFRTSYRDTGELFF | TGTGCCAGCAAAGAGTTTAGGACTAGCTATCGGGACACCGGGGAGCTGTTTTTT
TRBJ2-1 | TRBV7-2 | TRBD2 | - | CASSSGILAGAGEQFF | TGTGCCAGCAGCTCCGGGATCCTAGCGGGAGCGGGTGAGCAGTTCTTC
TRBJ1-1 | TRBV5-1 | TRBD1 | - | CASSTGQGAPTEAFF | TGCGCCAGCAGCACGGGACAGGGGGCGCCCACTGAAGCTTTCTTT
TRBJ2-2 | TRBV5-1 | TRBD1 | - | CASSPDRVGGELFF | TGCGCCAGCAGCCCTGACAGGGTTGGGGGGGAGCTGTTTTTT
TRBJ2-1 | TRBV9 | - | - | CASSVGGTEQFF | TGTGCCAGCAGCGTAGGAGGGACAGAGCAGTTCTTC
TRBJ2-1 | TRBV19 | - | - | CASSITSIEQFF | TGTGCCAGTAGCATAACAAGTATTGAGCAGTTCTTC
TRBJ2-7 | TRBV9 | TRBD2 | - | CASSPWTSGGEQYF | TGTGCCAGCAGCCCCTGGACTAGCGGGGGTGAGCAGTACTTC
TRBJ2-1 | TRBV11-3 | - | - | CASSPEGGIVYNEQFF | TGTGCCAGCAGCCCGGAGGGCGGGATAGTGTACAATGAGCAGTTCTTC
TRBJ2-1 | TRBV25-1 | - | - | CASSEPGLAWPNEQFF | TGTGCCAGCAGTGAACCTGGGCTAGCATGGCCCAATGAGCAGTTCTTC
TRBJ2-1 | TRBV2 | - | - | CASSKQEPAYNEQFF | TGTGCCAGCAGTAAACAGGAACCCGCGTACAATGAGCAGTTCTTC
TRBJ2-1 | TRBV27 | - | few | CASSLLGDEQFF | TGTGCCAGCAGTCTTCTTGGGGATGAGCAGTTCTTC
TRBJ2-7 | TRBV28 | - | - | CASSLLGSNAYEQYF | TGTGCCAGCAGTTTATTAGGGTCGAATGCCTACGAGCAGTACTTC
TRBJ2-3 | TRBV2 | - | - | CASPSDSGGTDTQYF | TGTGCCAGCCCCTCCGACAGCGGAGGCACAGATACGCAGTATTTT
TRBJ2-1 | TRBV7-9 | TRBD1 | - | CASSLIRGPYNEQFF | TGTGCCAGCAGCCTCATCAGGGGGCCTTACAATGAGCAGTTCTTC
TRBJ2-7 | TRBV7-9 | - | - | CASSLARSGQAEQYF | -
TRBJ2-7 | TRBV15 | TRBD1 | - | CATSRDLGQGYEQYF | TGTGCCACCAGCAGAGATCTGGGACAGGGCTACGAGCAGTACTTC
TRBJ2-7 | TRBV5-6 | TRBD1 | - | CASSEGDSSRKYF | TGTGCCAGCAGCGAGGGGGACAGCTCCCGTAAGTACTTC
TRBJ2-1 | TRBV11-2 | TRBD2 | - | CASSLGRSGLAGIEQFF | TGTGCCAGCAGCTTAGGGCGATCGGGACTAGCGGGGATCGAGCAGTTCTTC
TRBJ2-3 | TRBV11-2 | - | once | CASSLSKYQTVDTQYF | TGTGCCAGCAGCTTAAGCAAATACCAAACGGTAGATACGCAGTATTTT
TRBJ2-1 | TRBV4-1 | TRBD2 | - | CASSLPAGSGSIHEQFF | TGCGCCAGCAGCCTCCCGGCTGGTAGCGGGAGTATCCATGAGCAGTTCTTC
TRBJ2-7 | TRBV4-1 | TRBD1 | - | CASSRGQLLGEQYF | TGCGCCAGCAGCCGGGGACAGCTCCTAGGCGAGCAGTACTTC
TRBJ1-4 | TRBV21-1 | - | - | CASSKYDEKLFF | TGTGCCAGCAGCAAATACGATGAAAAACTGTTTTTT
TRBJ2-1 | TRBV27 | TRBD2 | - | CASSLGASGRNEQFF | TGTGCCAGCAGCCTAGGGGCTAGCGGGAGAAATGAGCAGTTCTTC
TRBJ2-2 | TRBV18 | TRBD2 | once | CASSPQGWDYDSAGELFF | TGTGCCAGCTCACCACAGGGATGGGACTACGACTCAGCCGGGGAGCTGTTTTTT
TRBJ2-7 | TRBV27 | - | - | CASSWGRESYEQYF | TGTGCCAGCAGTTGGGGACGGGAGTCCTACGAGCAGTACTTC
TRBJ2-1 | TRBV5-1 | TRBD2 | - | CASSVVSGSSKNEQFF | TGCGCCAGCAGCGTCGTTAGCGGGAGTTCAAAAAATGAGCAGTTCTTC